This entry describes one T cell receptor (beta chain). Antigen unknown. The table came from immunoSEQ multiplex PCR; TCRdb's copy has only in-frame clones and leaves some out. The sample consists of around 97,000 clones, under 95% of them appearing once. The sample comes from a study of graft-versus-host responses after intestinal transplantation. Broader study findings: Early after transplant, HvG declines were associated with peak levels of circulating GvH clones. Graft-donor T cell macrochimerism in patients accompanied high graft-versus-host to host-versus-graft clonal ratios in allografts. GvH clones appeared in recipient marrow, some first in ileum or blood.

Germline V CDR1 and CDR2: SGHRS, YFSETQ. The CDR3 consists of 14 residues. Trimming cost V 0 bases and J 1 base, with 8 bases left between them. Source: unstimulated CD8+ T cells sorted from spleen or lymph node cells, taken before intestinal transplant. The source of this sequence is a human donor who received an intestinal transplant. V is TRBV5-1 and J is TRBJ2-7; D remains ambiguous. CDR3 in amino acids: CASSLDPSSYEQYF. CDR3 coding DNA: TGCGCCAGCAGCTTGGATCCCAGTTCCTACGAGCAGTACTTC.